These 18 T cell receptor beta chains were all obtained from the same sample, sequenced in a study of blood T cells in healthy people across ages. Primers used in a second PCR of about 6 to 11 cycles were a sample-barcoded 5' primer and a J-beta primer mix. TCRdb re-analysed the 5' RACE reads in MiXCR, keeping a single row per CDR3 protein. The sample includes around 1.5 million distinct CDR3 sequences, around 35% of them seen just once. The sample taken for sequencing was blood. The receptors derive from a woman between 25 and 40 years old in good health.

This clonotype was detected only a few times. The genes are TRBV12-3 or TRBV12-4 and TRBJ2-3; 7 positions agree with TRBD1. V trimming: 5 bases; J trimming: 6 bases; junction bases outside the gene matches: 11. This CDR3 contains 15 residues. The CDR3 loop is CASSEGAAFPDTQYF. DNA of the CDR3: TGTGCCAGCAGTGAGGGGGCCGCGTTTCCCGATACGCAGTATTTT.

The V gene is TRBV19, the J gene TRBJ2-5; 8 bases line up with TRBD2. The CDR3 consists of 15 residues. The V and J ends lost 2 bases and 1 base, in that order; junction bases with no gene match: 3. Germline-derived CDR1 and CDR2 are LNHDA and SQIVND (reference sequence). CDR3 in amino acids: CASSISLAGQETQYF. CDR3 nucleotides: TGTGCCAGTAGTATAAGTCTAGCGGGCCAAGAGACCCAGTACTTC.

This clonotype was detected only a few times. The gene calls are TRBV7-3 and TRBJ2-1; D is undetermined. The CDR3 has 12 residues. The germline V gene has CDR1 SGHTA and CDR2 FQGTGA. Trimming removed 4 bases from V and 9 bases from J, with 10 bases in between. This CDR3 reads CASSYPFGEQFF. The DNA of the CDR3 is TGTGCCAGCAGCTACCCCTTCGGTGAGCAGTTCTTC.

This clonotype has more than one count but fewer than ten. J is TRBJ2-1 and V is TRBV9; 11 nucleotides line up with TRBD2. Per germline, CDR1 SGDLS and CDR2 YYNGEE. Unmatched junction bases numbered 9, after V lost 7 bases and J lost 3 bases. The CDR3 spans 16 residues. CDR3 sequence: CASARGGTSGYNEQFF. CDR3 DNA sequence: TGTGCCAGCGCCAGGGGCGGGACTAGCGGCTACAATGAGCAGTTCTTC. Supplemented by reference TRBV9 and TRBJ2-1, the full variable domain reads DSGVTQTPKHLITATGQRVTLRCSPRSGDLSVYWYQQSLDQGLQFLIQYYNGEERAKGNILERFSAQQFPDLHSELNLSSLELGDSALYFCASARGGTSGYNEQFFGPGTRLTVL.

This clonotype appeared many times. The rearrangement joins TRBV29-1 to TRBJ2-5; D perhaps matches TRBD2 (5 bases). The CDR3 loop spans 13 amino acids. From germline, CDR1 is SQVTM and CDR2 ANQGSEA. V lost 1 base, J lost 7 bases, and 13 bases lay in between. The CDR3 DNA reads TGCAGCGTTGAAGCCGCCGGGGTTTGGACCCAGTACTTC. This codes for CSVEAAGVWTQYF.

The chain uses TRBV28 and TRBJ2-1; D ambiguous. This CDR3 is built from 15 residues. Between the trimmed V and J ends, which lost 3 bases and 0 bases, there was a span of 9 bases. Germline lookup yields CDR1 MDHEN and CDR2 SYDVKM. The CDR3 nucleotides are TGTGCCAGCAGTTTTACGATAAGCTCCTACAATGAGCAGTTCTTC. Translated, it gives CASSFTISSYNEQFF. The variable domain in full, completed from reference TRBV28 and TRBJ2-1, reads DVKVTQSSRYLVKRTGEKVFLECVQDMDHENMFWYRQDPGLGLRLIYFSYDVKMKEKGDIPEGYSVSREKKERFSLILESASTNQTSMYLCASSFTISSYNEQFFGPGTRLTVL.

This clonotype was counted only a few times. The chain joins TRBV13 to TRBJ1-1, with 7 positions matching TRBD1. From germline, CDR1 is PRHDT and CDR2 FYEKMQ (reference sequence). Unmatched junction bases numbered 7, after V lost 5 bases and J lost 1 base. This CDR3 has 15 amino acids. The CDR3 DNA reads TGTGCCAGCAGCCCCGGTGGGACAGAGAACACTGAAGCTTTCTTT. Protein product: CASSPGGTENTEAFF.

The table lists this clonotype with a few counts. This sequence joins TRBV20-1 and TRBJ1-4, with 8 nucleotides matching TRBD1. CDR1 DFQATT and CDR2 SNEGSKA come from the germline V gene (reference sequence). The CDR3 runs 16 residues. V lost 5 bases, J lost 5 bases, and 13 bases stayed unmatched. CDR3 sequence reads: CSARTDGTGLNEKLFF. CDR3 DNA: TGCAGTGCTCGCACGGATGGGACAGGCCTAAATGAAAAACTGTTTTTT.

This clonotype was observed a few times. V usage is TRBV20-1 and J usage is TRBJ2-7; 7 nucleotides align to TRBD2. Trimming at V came to 6 bases and at J to 4 bases, leaving 15 bases not matched to a gene. Per the germline V gene, CDR1 is DFQATT and CDR2 is SNEGSKA (reference sequence). The CDR3 contains 15 residues. CDR3 sequence reads: CSAPLGSGQVYEQYF. The CDR3 DNA reads as TGCAGTGCCCCACTGGGTAGCGGGCAAGTTTACGAGCAGTACTTC.

This clonotype was counted only a few times. The chain employs TRBV12-3 or TRBV12-4 and TRBJ2-7; TRBD1 aligns across 11 bases. The CDR3 consists of 14 residues. Trimming removed 8 bases from V and 0 bases from J; junction bases left unmatched: 3. The CDR3 is CASGTGGVSYEQYF. Written as DNA, the CDR3 is TGTGCCAGCGGGACAGGGGGAGTCTCCTACGAGCAGTACTTC.

This clonotype has a handful of counts. The chain links TRBV7-9 to TRBJ1-2; D gene ambiguous. CDR3 length: 13 amino acids. Germline CDR1 SEHNR, CDR2 FQNEAQ (reference sequence). V gave up 1 base and J gave up 6 bases, with 9 bases separating them. CDR3 loop: CASSLGGSHGYTF. The CDR3 DNA reads TGTGCCAGCAGCTTAGGAGGGAGCCATGGCTACACCTTC.

V usage is TRBV21-1 and J usage is TRBJ2-7; TRBD2 is the table's D call, not checked against the DNA. TRBV21-1 is marked as a pseudogene. CDR3 length: 13 residues. The CDR3 DNA follows: TGTGCCAGCAGCAAGGGACTAATATACGAGCAGTACTTC. Encoded protein: CASSKGLIYEQYF.

V is TRBV12-3 or TRBV12-4 and J is TRBJ2-7; D remains unclear. CDR3 length: 15 amino acids. V was shortened by 5 bases and J by 2 bases, with 16 bases between the two germline ends. For the CDR3, the DNA is TGTGCCAGCAGTACCTACCAAATGGGGACCTACGAGCAGTACTTC. The encoded protein is CASSTYQMGTYEQYF.

This clonotype was picked up a small number of times. This chain links TRBV6-6 with TRBJ1-2; weak D call: TRBD1 (6 bases). This CDR3 has 16 amino acids. Germline V CDR1 and CDR2: MNHNY, SVGAGI (reference sequence). V lost 5 bases, J lost 2 bases, and 18 bases lay in between. CDR3 sequence: CASSLTVTGINYGYTF. Written as DNA, the CDR3 is TGTGCCAGCAGTCTTACCGTGACAGGTATCAACTATGGCTACACCTTC.

About this clonotype itself: A read error may explain this, as a much larger clone is one base away. J is TRBJ2-7 and V is TRBV5-1, with TRBD2 matching 13 bases. CDR3 length: 16 residues. In germline, CDR1 is SGHRS, CDR2 YFSETQ. CDR3 loop: CANSLGGLAGTYEQYF. DNA for the CDR3: TGCGCCAACAGCTTGGGGGGACTAGCGGGAACCTACGAGCAGTACTTC.

The chain joins TRBV4-1 to TRBJ2-3, with 9 bases fitting TRBD2. Trimming took 1 base from V and 4 from J; bases not matched to a gene: 6. This CDR3 region has 16 residues. Germline V gene lookup returns CDR1 MGHRA and CDR2 YSYEKL. The CDR3 nucleotides are TGCGCCAGCAGCCAAGGGCGGGGGGGCGTCCCAGATACGCAGTATTTT. It specifies CASSQGRGGVPDTQYF.

The table lists this clonotype with a few counts. The J gene is TRBJ1-2, the V gene TRBV7-9, with unresolved D. Germline CDR1 reads SEHNR; CDR2 reads FQNEAQ (reference sequence). Trimming stripped 2 bases from V and 6 bases from J, with 10 bases between. This CDR3 has 13 residues. The DNA of the CDR3 is TGTGCCAGCAGCTTATATGAGGAAGATGGCTACACCTTC. Translating gives CASSLYEEDGYTF.

A few counts support this clonotype. The J gene is TRBJ2-7, the V gene TRBV20-1; perhaps TRBD2 as D (6 bases). The J call may be in error: the DNA end matches TRBJ2-4 better. The germline gives CDR1 DFQATT, CDR2 SNEGSKA (reference sequence). CDR3 length: 15 residues. The CDR3 spells CSANPPWGEENIQYF. The CDR3 DNA sequence: TGCAGTGCAAACCCCCCCTGGGGGGAAGAAAACATTCAGTACTTC.